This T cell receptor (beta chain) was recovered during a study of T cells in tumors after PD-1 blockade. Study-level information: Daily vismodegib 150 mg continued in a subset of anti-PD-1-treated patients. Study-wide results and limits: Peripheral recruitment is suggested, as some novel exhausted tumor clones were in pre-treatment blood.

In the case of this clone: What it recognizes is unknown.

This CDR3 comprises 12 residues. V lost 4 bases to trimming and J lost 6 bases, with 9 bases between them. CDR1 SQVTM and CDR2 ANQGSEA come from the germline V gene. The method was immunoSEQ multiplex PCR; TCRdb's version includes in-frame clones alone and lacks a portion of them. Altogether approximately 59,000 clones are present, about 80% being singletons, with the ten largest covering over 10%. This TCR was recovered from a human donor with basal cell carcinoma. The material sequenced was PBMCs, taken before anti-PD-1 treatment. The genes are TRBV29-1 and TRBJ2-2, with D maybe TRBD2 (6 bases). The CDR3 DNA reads TGCAGCGTTGGGCGGGGTCCCGGGGAGCTGTTTTTT. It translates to CSVGRGPGELFF.